This is a list of T cell receptor beta chains from one sample in a study of blood T cell repertoires in COVID-19. Clones were sequenced by immunoSEQ multiplex PCR, and TCRdb holds only the in-frame ones, with some missing. The table shows approximately 170,000 clones, with roughly 84% occurring only once. The specimen was PBMCs or T cells enriched from blood (not recorded which). Source of these receptors: a woman between 50 and 59 years old who had recovered from COVID-19. The CDR3 runs from the conserved cysteine through the conserved F or W. The D gene is left open where the match is weak. The size of a clone is reported for some rows only, either as once, few or many, or as a class for expanded clones.

>15|NA|TRBV10-2|TRBJ1-6|NA
TGCGCCAGCAGTGAGTCTACGGGGGGGTATTCACCCCTCCACTTT
CASSESTGGYSPLHF
>14|TRBD1|TRBV29-1|TRBJ2-4|NA
TGCAGCGTTGCCGAGGGACAGGGGTCCGGTATTCAGTACTTC
CSVAEGQGSGIQYF
>17|TRBD2|TRBV27|TRBJ2-3|NA
TGTGCCAGCAGACCCAAAGGACTAGCGGAAAGCACAGATACGCAGTATTTT
CASRPKGLAESTDTQYF
>11|NA|TRBV6-2/TRBV6-3|TRBJ1-1|NA
TGTGCCAGCAGTTTCCGGGGTGAAGCTTTCTTT
CASSFRGEAFF
>15|NA|TRBV5-4|TRBJ1-3|few
TGTGCCAGCAGCTTGTCCGGGTCCTCTGGAAACACCATATATTTT
CASSLSGSSGNTIYF
>15|TRBD1|TRBV28|TRBJ2-7|NA
TGTGCCAGCAGTTTAGGGGGACAGGGCTCCTACGAGCAGTACTTC
CASSLGGQGSYEQYF
>15|NA|TRBV2|TRBJ1-2|NA
TGTGCCAGCAGTGATGGGAGAACGGGAACCTATGGCTACACCTTC
CASSDGRTGTYGYTF
>15|TRBD1|TRBV14|TRBJ2-3|NA
TGTGCCAGCAGCCGACAGGGCTCTAGCACAGATACGCAGTATTTT
CASSRQGSSTDTQYF
>15|NA|TRBV3-1/TRBV3-2|TRBJ2-2|NA
TGTGCCAGCAGCCAAGATAGGGGGGGGCCCGGGGAGCTGTTTTTT
CASSQDRGGPGELFF
>16|TRBD1|TRBV18|TRBJ1-5|NA
TGTGCCAGCTCACCACCTGGGACAGGGGGCGGGCAGCCCCAGCATTTT
CASSPPGTGGGQPQHF
>12|TRBD1|TRBV24-1|TRBJ2-7|NA
TGTGCCACCCAGGGACAGACCGGCGAGCAGTACTTC
CATQGQTGEQYF
>14|TRBD1|TRBV4-3|TRBJ1-2|NA
TGCGCCAGCAGCCAAGATGACAGGGGCGATGGCTACACCTTC
CASSQDDRGDGYTF
>14|NA|TRBV10-2|TRBJ1-4|NA
TGCGCCAGCAGTGAGGCGGCAACTAATGAAAAACTGTTTTTT
CASSEAATNEKLFF
>16|NA|TRBV2|TRBJ1-3|NA
TGTGCCAGCAGTGCCCAAGGACTTTCCGTTGGAAACACCATATATTTT
CASSAQGLSVGNTIYF
>15|TRBD2|TRBV15|TRBJ2-7|NA
TGTGCCACCAGTCCCGGACTAGCGGGATTCTACGAGCAGTACTTC
CATSPGLAGFYEQYF
>12|NA|TRBV6-5|TRBJ1-2|NA
TGTGCCAGCAGTTACCGCGGTGCGGGCTACACCTTC
CASSYRGAGYTF
>14|NA|TRBV19|TRBJ1-3|NA
TGTGCCAGTAGTTATGGGAGCTCTGGAAACACCATATATTTT
CASSYGSSGNTIYF
>16|TRBD2|TRBV4-3|TRBJ2-2|NA
TGCGCCAGCAGCCATGGACTAGCGGGTAACACCGGGGAGCTGTTTTTT
CASSHGLAGNTGELFF
>15|TRBD1|TRBV4-2|TRBJ2-1|NA
TGTGCCAGCAGCCAAGAGCCCCAGGGGGCCGGAGAGCAGTTCTTC
CASSQEPQGAGEQFF
>20|TRBD1|TRBV10-3|TRBJ1-6|NA
TGTGCCATCAGTACCCAACGGACAGGGGCTTTTAGCTCCTATAATTCACCCCTCCACTTT
CAISTQRTGAFSSYNSPLHF
>13|TRBD2|TRBV28|TRBJ2-7|NA
TGTGCCAGCAGCGGACTAGCATACTACGAGCAGTACTTC
CASSGLAYYEQYF
>14|NA|TRBV7-2|TRBJ1-1|NA
TGTGCCAGCAGACCTACAGGGCGGAACACTGAAGCTTTCTTT
CASRPTGRNTEAFF
>14|TRBD1|TRBV19|TRBJ2-1|NA
TGTGCCAGTAGTCTCCGGGACAGCCCTAATGAGCAGTTCTTC
CASSLRDSPNEQFF
>14|TRBD1|TRBV5-1|TRBJ1-5|once
TGCGCCAGCAGCAAAGGACAGGGAAATCAGCCCCAGCATTTT
CASSKGQGNQPQHF
>18|TRBD1|TRBV19|TRBJ1-1|NA
TGTGCCAGTAGTCCAACACAGGGGGCGGTACGACTGAACACTGAAGCTTTCTTT
CASSPTQGAVRLNTEAFF
>14|NA|TRBV5-6|TRBJ1-6|NA
TGTGCCAGCAGCTTGCGATCCGCTAAGGGGCCCCTCCACTTT
CASSLRSAKGPLHF
>16|TRBD1|TRBV4-3|TRBJ1-4|NA
TGCGCCAGCAGCCAAGAAAACAGGGGGCGGAATGAAAAACTGTTTTTT
CASSQENRGRNEKLFF
>14|NA|TRBV3-1/TRBV3-2|TRBJ1-3|NA
TGTGCCAGCAGCCAAGGGGGAGCTGGAAACACCATATATTTT
CASSQGGAGNTIYF
>15|TRBD1|TRBV2|TRBJ1-1|NA
TGTGCCAGCAGGGATGACAGGGGGGCTAGGGCTGAAGCTTTCTTT
CASRDDRGARAEAFF
>15|TRBD1|TRBV3-1/TRBV3-2|TRBJ1-1|NA
TGTGCCAGCAGCCGGCCGGGACAGGCATTTATTGAAGCTTTCTTT
CASSRPGQAFIEAFF
>15|NA|TRBV10-3|TRBJ1-5|NA
TGTGCCATCAGTGAGTCGGAGGACAGCAATCAGCCCCAGCATTTT
CAISESEDSNQPQHF
>13|NA|TRBV13|TRBJ2-1|NA
TGTGCCAGCAGCGCCAATAAGCGCAATGAGCAGTTCTTC
CASSANKRNEQFF
>12|TRBD1|TRBV7-2|TRBJ1-1|NA
TGTGCCAGCAGCTTTAAGGGGACAGGAGCTTTCTTT
CASSFKGTGAFF
>20|TRBD1|TRBV6-4|TRBJ2-3|NA
TGTGCCAGCCTCTCCATACCCAGGCAGGGGGCCTCCATAGGGGCAGATACGCAGTATTTT
CASLSIPRQGASIGADTQYF
>16|NA|TRBV19|TRBJ1-6|NA
TGTGCCAGTAGTACGTCTCCAGGGGCGTCCAATTCACCCCTCCACTTT
CASSTSPGASNSPLHF
>16|TRBD1|TRBV7-3|TRBJ1-2|NA
TGTGCCAGCAGCTTGACAGGGGCCCCCTCTAACTATGGCTACACCTTC
CASSLTGAPSNYGYTF
>13|TRBD1|TRBV6-6|TRBJ2-2|NA
TGTGCGATCGGGACAGGGGTCACCGGGGAGCTGTTTTTT
CAIGTGVTGELFF
>16|NA|TRBV5-5|TRBJ1-1|NA
TGTGCCAGCAGTCCGGCCTGGGGAGGAGTGGGCACTGAAGCTTTCTTT
CASSPAWGGVGTEAFF
>16|NA|TRBV18|TRBJ1-1|NA
TGTGCCAGCTCACCGTCAAGGAGGACGGTTGGGACTGAAGCTTTCTTT
CASSPSRRTVGTEAFF
>16|NA|TRBV4-3|TRBJ2-7|NA
TGCGCCAGCAGCCAAGTTGTATCCGGGTTCGCCTACGAGCAGTACTTC
CASSQVVSGFAYEQYF
>15|TRBD1|TRBV28|TRBJ2-7|NA
TGTGCCAGCAGTTTATCTAGGACAGGGACCTACGAGCAGTACTTC
CASSLSRTGTYEQYF
>17|NA|TRBV19|TRBJ2-7|NA
TGTGCCAGTAGTCTCCCCTCGGGGGACCAGTGGGGCCGCGAGCAGTACTTC
CASSLPSGDQWGREQYF
>16|NA|TRBV19|TRBJ1-4|NA
TGTGCCAGTAGTAATCCGGGACTCACAACTAATGAAAAACTGTTTTTT
CASSNPGLTTNEKLFF
>14|NA|TRBV19|TRBJ1-5|few
TGTGCCAGCGGGGGTCGGGGAGGTAATCAGCCCCAGCATTTT
CASGGRGGNQPQHF
>15|NA|TRBV7-3|TRBJ1-2|NA
TGTGCCAGCAGCCCGCAGCCGGGGGATGGCTATGGCTACACCTTC
CASSPQPGDGYGYTF
>15|TRBD2|TRBV20-1|TRBJ2-7|once
TGCAGTGCTAGTCCGACCGCCAGCGGGACCCACGAGCAGTACTTC
CSASPTASGTHEQYF
>16|NA|TRBV6-2/TRBV6-3|TRBJ1-2|NA
TGTGCCAGCAGTTACAGGTTGGCCGGGTCTAACTATGGCTACACCTTC
CASSYRLAGSNYGYTF
>16|NA|TRBV2|TRBJ2-6|few
TGTGCCACAGCAGGTGGAGGGCCCCCTGGGGCCAACGTCCTGACTTTC
CATAGGGPPGANVLTF
>14|TRBD1|TRBV19|TRBJ2-2|NA
TGTGCCAGCGACAGGGAGAGGGGCACCGGGGAGCTGTTTTTT
CASDRERGTGELFF
>18|TRBD2|TRBV7-2|TRBJ2-2|NA
TGTGCCAGCAGCTTAACTAGCGGGAGGGCCCACGTCACCGGGGAGCTGTTTTTT
CASSLTSGRAHVTGELFF
>13|TRBD1|TRBV6-5|TRBJ2-7|NA
TGTGCCACCTCAAGGACAGGGGGCTACGAGCAGTACTTC
CATSRTGGYEQYF
>15|NA|TRBV2|TRBJ2-3|NA
TGTGCCAGCAGTGACCCCGGGAAAAACACAGATACGCAGTATTTT
CASSDPGKNTDTQYF
>16|NA|TRBV7-7|TRBJ2-7|NA
TGTGCTAGCAGCTATAGGGTACCGGGACATTCCTACGAGCAGTACTTC
CASSYRVPGHSYEQYF
>16|TRBD1|TRBV5-6|TRBJ1-6|NA
TGTGCCAGCAGCCCCCTAGGACAGGAGGCACGCTCACCCCTCCACTTT
CASSPLGQEARSPLHF
>15|NA|TRBV4-3|TRBJ2-1|NA
TGCGCCAGCAGCCAAGATGAGTGGGCTTACAATGAGCAGTTCTTC
CASSQDEWAYNEQFF
>14|TRBD2|TRBV3-1/TRBV3-2|TRBJ2-7|few
TGTGCCAGCAGCCTCGGACTAGCGGGAGACCCGAGGTACTTC
CASSLGLAGDPRYF
>15|NA|TRBV11-3|TRBJ1-6|few
TGTGCCAGCAGCGGGGGGTGGACAAGAAATTCACCCCTCCACTTT
CASSGGWTRNSPLHF
>14|TRBD1|TRBV15|TRBJ1-2|NA
TGTGCCACCGGGACGGCAGGGGGTAGCTATGGCTACACCTTC
CATGTAGGSYGYTF
>15|TRBD2|TRBV3-1/TRBV3-2|TRBJ2-2|NA
TGTGCCAGCAGCAAAACTAGCGGGAGGACCGGGGAGCTGTTTTTT
CASSKTSGRTGELFF
>16|TRBD1|TRBV19|TRBJ1-2|NA
TGTGCCAGTAGTACTGCCGGGACAGGGTGGGGACATGGCTACACCTTC
CASSTAGTGWGHGYTF